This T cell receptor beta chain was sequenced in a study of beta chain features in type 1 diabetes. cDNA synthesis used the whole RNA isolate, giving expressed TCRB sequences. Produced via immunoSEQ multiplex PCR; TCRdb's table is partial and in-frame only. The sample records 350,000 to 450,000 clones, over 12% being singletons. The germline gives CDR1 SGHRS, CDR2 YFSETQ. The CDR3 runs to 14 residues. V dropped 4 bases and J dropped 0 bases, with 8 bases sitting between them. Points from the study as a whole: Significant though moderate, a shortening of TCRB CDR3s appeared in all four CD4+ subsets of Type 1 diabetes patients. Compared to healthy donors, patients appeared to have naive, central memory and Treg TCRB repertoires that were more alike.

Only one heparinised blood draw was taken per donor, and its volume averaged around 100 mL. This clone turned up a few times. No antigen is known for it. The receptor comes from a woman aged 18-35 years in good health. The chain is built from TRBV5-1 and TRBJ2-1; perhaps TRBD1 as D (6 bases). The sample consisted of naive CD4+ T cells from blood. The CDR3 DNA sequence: TGCGCCAGCAGCGGGGGCCGCTCCTACAATGAGCAGTTCTTC. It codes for CASSGGRSYNEQFF.